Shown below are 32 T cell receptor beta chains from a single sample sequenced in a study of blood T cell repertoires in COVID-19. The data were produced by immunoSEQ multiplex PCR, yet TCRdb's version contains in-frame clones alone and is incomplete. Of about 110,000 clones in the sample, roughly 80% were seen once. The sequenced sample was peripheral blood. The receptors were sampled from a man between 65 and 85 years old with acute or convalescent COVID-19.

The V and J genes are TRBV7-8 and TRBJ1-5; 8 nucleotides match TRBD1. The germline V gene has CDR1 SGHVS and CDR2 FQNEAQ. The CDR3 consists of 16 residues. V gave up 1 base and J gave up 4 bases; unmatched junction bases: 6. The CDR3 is CASSLGVGQVNQPQHF. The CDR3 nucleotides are TGTGCCAGCAGCTTAGGAGTGGGACAGGTAAATCAGCCCCAGCATTTT.

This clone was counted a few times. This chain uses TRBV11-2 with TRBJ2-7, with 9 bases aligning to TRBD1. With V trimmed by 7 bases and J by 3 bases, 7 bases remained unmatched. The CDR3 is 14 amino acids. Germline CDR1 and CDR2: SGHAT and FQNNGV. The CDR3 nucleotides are TGTGCCAGCACCCTGTGGACAGGGGTCTACGAGCAGTACTTC. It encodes CASTLWTGVYEQYF. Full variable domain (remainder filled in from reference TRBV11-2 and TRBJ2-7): EAGVAQSPRYKIIEKRQSVAFWCNPISGHATLYWYQQILGQGPKLLIQFQNNGVVDDSQLPKDRFSAERLKGVDSTLKIQPAKLEDSAVYLCASTLWTGVYEQYFGPGTRLTVT.

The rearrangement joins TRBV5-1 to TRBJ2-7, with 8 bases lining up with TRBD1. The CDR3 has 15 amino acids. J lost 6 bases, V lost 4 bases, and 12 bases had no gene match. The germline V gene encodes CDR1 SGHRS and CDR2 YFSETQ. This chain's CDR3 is CASSPGDRPLGEQYF. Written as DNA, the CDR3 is TGCGCCAGCAGCCCCGGGGACAGGCCACTGGGCGAGCAGTACTTC.

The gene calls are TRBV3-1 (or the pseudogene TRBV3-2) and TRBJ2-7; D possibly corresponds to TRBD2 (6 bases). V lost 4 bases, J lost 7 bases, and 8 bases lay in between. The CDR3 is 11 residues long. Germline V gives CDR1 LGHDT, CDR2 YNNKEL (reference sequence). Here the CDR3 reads CASSRGGEQYF. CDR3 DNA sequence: TGTGCCAGCAGCCGCGGAGGGGAGCAGTACTTC.

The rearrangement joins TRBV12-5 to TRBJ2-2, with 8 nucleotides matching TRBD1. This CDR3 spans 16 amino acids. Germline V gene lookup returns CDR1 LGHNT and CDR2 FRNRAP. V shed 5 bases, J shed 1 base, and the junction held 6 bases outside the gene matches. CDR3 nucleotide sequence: TGTGCTAGTGGTCGGGGACAGGCTCAGAACACCGGGGAGCTGTTTTTT. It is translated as CASGRGQAQNTGELFF.

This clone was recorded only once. The CDR3: CSASGTSGTYEQYF. As DNA, the CDR3 is TGCAGTGCTAGTGGGACTAGCGGCACCTACGAGCAGTACTTC. The V and J genes are TRBV20-1 and TRBJ2-7; 11 nucleotides match TRBD2. CDR3 length: 14 residues. With V trimmed by 3 bases and J by 2 bases, 3 bases remained unmatched. Germline V gene data show CDR1 as DFQATT and CDR2 as SNEGSKA (reference sequence).

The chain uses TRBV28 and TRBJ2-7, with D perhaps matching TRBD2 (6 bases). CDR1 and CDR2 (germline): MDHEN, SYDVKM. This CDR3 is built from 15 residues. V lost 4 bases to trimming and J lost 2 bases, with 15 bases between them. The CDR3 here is CASSSPRDGTYEQYF. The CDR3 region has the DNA TGTGCCAGCAGTTCCCCGCGGGATGGTACCTACGAGCAGTACTTC.

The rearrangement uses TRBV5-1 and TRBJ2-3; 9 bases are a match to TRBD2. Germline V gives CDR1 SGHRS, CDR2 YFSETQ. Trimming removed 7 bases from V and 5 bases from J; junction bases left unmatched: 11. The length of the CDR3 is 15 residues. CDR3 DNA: TGCGCCAGCGCCCCGCAGGGAGCGGGAGGAGATACGCAGTATTTT. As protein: CASAPQGAGGDTQYF.

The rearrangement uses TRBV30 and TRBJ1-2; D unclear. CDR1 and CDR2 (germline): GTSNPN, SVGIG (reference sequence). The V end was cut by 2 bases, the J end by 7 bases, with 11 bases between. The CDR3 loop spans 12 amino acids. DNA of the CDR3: TGTGCCTGGAGTACACGACCGGGTGGCTACACCTTC. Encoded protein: CAWSTRPGGYTF.

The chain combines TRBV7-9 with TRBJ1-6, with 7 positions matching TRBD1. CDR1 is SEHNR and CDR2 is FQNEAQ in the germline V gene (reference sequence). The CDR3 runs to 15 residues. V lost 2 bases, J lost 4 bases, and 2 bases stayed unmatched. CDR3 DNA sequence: TGTGCCAGCAGCTTACGACAGGGATATAATTCACCCCTCCACTTT. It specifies CASSLRQGYNSPLHF.

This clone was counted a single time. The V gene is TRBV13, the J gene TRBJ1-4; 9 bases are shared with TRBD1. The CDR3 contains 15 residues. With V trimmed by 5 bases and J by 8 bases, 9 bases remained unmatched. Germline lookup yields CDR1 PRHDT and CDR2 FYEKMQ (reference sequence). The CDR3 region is CASSLSGTGSEKLFF. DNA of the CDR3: TGTGCCAGCAGCCTCTCCGGGACAGGGAGCGAAAAACTGTTTTTT.

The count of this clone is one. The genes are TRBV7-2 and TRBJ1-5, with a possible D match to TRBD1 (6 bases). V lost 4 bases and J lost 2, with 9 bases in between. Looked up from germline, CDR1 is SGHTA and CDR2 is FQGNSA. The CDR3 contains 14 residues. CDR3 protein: CASSSRQGNQPQHF. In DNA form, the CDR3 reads TGTGCCAGCAGCTCCCGACAGGGCAATCAGCCCCAGCATTTT.

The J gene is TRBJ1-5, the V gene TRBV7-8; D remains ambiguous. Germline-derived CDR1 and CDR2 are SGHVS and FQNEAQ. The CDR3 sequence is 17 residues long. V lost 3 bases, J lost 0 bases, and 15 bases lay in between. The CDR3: CASSFSSNLYSNQPQHF. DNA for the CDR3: TGTGCCAGCAGCTTCTCCTCTAACCTTTATAGCAATCAGCCCCAGCATTTT. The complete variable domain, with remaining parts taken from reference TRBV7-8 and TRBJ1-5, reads GAGVSQSPRYKVAKRGQDVALRCDPISGHVSLFWYQQALGQGPEFLTYFQNEAQLDKSGLPSDRFFAERPEGSVSTLKIQRTQQEDSAVYLCASSFSSNLYSNQPQHFGDGTRLSIL.

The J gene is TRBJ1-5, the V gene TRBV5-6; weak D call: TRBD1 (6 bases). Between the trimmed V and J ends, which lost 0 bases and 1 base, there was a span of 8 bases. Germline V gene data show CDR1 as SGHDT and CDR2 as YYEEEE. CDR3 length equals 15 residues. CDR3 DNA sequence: TGTGCCAGCAGCTTGGGGACAGTCAGCAATCAGCCCCAGCATTTT. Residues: CASSLGTVSNQPQHF.

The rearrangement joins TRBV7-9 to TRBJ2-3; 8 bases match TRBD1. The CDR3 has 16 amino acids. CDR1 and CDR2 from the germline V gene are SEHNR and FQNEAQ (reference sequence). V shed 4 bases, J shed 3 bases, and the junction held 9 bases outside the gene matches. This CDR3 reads CASSSGGSRATDTQYF. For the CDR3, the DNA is TGTGCCAGCAGCTCAGGGGGCAGCCGGGCGACAGATACGCAGTATTTT.

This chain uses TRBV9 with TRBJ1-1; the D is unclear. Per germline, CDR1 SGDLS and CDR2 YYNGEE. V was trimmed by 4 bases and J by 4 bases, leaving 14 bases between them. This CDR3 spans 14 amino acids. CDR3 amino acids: CASSPQVFPTEAFF. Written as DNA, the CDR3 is TGTGCCAGCAGCCCCCAGGTATTCCCCACTGAAGCTTTCTTT. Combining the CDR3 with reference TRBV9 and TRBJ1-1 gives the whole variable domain DSGVTQTPKHLITATGQRVTLRCSPRSGDLSVYWYQQSLDQGLQFLIQYYNGEERAKGNILERFSAQQFPDLHSELNLSSLELGDSALYFCASSPQVFPTEAFFGQGTRLTVV.

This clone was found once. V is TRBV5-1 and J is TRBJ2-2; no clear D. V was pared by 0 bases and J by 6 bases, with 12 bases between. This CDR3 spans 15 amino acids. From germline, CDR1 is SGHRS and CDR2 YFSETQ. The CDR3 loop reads CASSLEPLLAGELFF. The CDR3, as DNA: TGCGCCAGCAGCTTGGAACCGCTTTTAGCCGGGGAGCTGTTTTTT.

Written as DNA, the CDR3 is TGTGCCTGGAACCAGGAGGTTCTGAACACTGAAGCTTTCTTT. The encoded protein is CAWNQEVLNTEAFF. V gene TRBV30 combines with J gene TRBJ1-1, with D hard to call. Germline V lookup: CDR1 GTSNPN, CDR2 SVGIG (reference sequence). The CDR3 has 14 residues. V gave up 4 bases and J gave up 0 bases, with 12 bases separating them.

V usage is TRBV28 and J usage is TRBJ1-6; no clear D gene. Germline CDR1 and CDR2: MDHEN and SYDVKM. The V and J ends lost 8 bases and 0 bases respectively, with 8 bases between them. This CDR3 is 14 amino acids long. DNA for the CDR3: TGTGCCAGCGCGACGGGCTCCTATAATTCACCCCTCCACTTT. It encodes CASATGSYNSPLHF. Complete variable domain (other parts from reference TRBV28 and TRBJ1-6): DVKVTQSSRYLVKRTGEKVFLECVQDMDHENMFWYRQDPGLGLRLIYFSYDVKMKEKGDIPEGYSVSREKKERFSLILESASTNQTSMYLCASATGSYNSPLHFGNGTRLTVT.

The chain's CDR3 is CASGLVQGADGYTF. The CDR3 DNA reads as TGTGCTAGTGGTTTGGTACAGGGGGCGGATGGCTACACCTTC. The V gene is TRBV12-5, the J gene TRBJ1-2; TRBD1 matches 9 bases. The V and J ends lost 0 bases and 6 bases, in that order; junction bases with no gene match: 2. The CDR3 covers 14 residues. Germline V gene lookup returns CDR1 LGHNT and CDR2 FRNRAP.

CDR3 nucleotides: TGTGCCAGTAGTCTTGCTAGCGGGGCCGCTAGCACAGATACGCAGTATTTT. This codes for CASSLASGAASTDTQYF. The chain links TRBV19 to TRBJ2-3; 9 nucleotides agree with TRBD2. Germline trimming cut 5 bases from V and 0 bases from J; bases unmatched to any gene: 9. Germline CDR1 LNHDA, CDR2 SQIVND (reference sequence). The CDR3 extends over 17 amino acids. The full variable domain, in which reference TRBV19 and TRBJ2-3 provide the parts outside the CDR3, is DGGITQSPKYLFRKEGQNVTLSCEQNLNHDAMYWYRQDPGQGLRLIYYSQIVNDFQKGDIAEGYSVSREKKESFPLTVTSAQKNPTAFYLCASSLASGAASTDTQYFGPGTRLTVL.

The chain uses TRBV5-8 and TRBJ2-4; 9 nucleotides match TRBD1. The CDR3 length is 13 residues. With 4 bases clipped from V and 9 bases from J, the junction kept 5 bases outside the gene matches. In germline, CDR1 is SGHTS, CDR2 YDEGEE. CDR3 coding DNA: TGTGCCAGCAGCCTGGGACAGGGAGGCATTCAGTACTTC. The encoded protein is CASSLGQGGIQYF.

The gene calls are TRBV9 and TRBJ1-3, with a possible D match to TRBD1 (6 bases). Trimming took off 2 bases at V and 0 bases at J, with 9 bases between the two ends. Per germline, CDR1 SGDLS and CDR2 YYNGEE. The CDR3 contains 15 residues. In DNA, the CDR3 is TGTGCCAGCAGCGTGGACAGCTACTCTGGAAACACCATATATTTT. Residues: CASSVDSYSGNTIYF.

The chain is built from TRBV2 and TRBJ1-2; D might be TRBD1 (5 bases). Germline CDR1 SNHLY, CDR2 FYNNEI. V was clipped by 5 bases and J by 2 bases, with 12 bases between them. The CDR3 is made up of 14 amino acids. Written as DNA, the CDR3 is TGTGCCAGCAGTTTAGACAGTGCCAACTATGGCTACACCTTC. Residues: CASSLDSANYGYTF.

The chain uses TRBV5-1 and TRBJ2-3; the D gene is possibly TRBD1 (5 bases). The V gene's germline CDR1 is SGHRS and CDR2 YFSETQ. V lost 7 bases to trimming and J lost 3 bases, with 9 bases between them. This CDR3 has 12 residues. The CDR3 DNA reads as TGCGCCAGCCGCAGGGAAACAGATACGCAGTATTTT. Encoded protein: CASRRETDTQYF. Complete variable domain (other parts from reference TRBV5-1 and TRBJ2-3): KAGVTQTPRYLIKTRGQQVTLSCSPISGHRSVSWYQQTPGQGLQFLFEYFSETQRNKGNFPGRFSGRQFSNSRSEMNVSTLELGDSALYLCASRRETDTQYFGPGTRLTVL.

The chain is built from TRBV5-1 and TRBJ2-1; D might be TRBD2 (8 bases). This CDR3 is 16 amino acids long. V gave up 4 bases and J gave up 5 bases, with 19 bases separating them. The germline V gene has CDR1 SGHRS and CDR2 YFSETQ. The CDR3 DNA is TGCGCCAGCAGCGCAGGGGGTAGCGGGATTGACAATGAGCAGTTCTTC. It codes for CASSAGGSGIDNEQFF.

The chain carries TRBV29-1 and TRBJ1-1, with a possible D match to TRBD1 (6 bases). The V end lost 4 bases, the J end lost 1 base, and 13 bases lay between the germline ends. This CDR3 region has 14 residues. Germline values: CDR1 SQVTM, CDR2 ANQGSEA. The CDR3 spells CSVGAGRGNTEAFF. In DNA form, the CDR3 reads TGCAGCGTTGGGGCCGGCAGGGGGAACACTGAAGCTTTCTTT.

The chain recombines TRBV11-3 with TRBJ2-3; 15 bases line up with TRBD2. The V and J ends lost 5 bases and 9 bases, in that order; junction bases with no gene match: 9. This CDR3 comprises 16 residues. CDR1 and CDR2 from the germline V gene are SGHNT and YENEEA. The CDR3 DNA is TGTGCCAGCAGCCGCGGACTAGCGGGGGGGCAGCGGACGCAGTATTTT. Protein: CASSRGLAGGQRTQYF.

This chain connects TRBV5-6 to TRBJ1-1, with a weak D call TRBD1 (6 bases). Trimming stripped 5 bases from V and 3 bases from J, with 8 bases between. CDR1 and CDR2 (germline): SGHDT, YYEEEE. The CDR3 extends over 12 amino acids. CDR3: CASRRQDTEAFF. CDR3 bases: TGTGCCAGCAGGCGACAGGACACTGAAGCTTTCTTT. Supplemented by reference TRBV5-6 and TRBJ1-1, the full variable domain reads DAGVTQSPTHLIKTRGQQVTLRCSPKSGHDTVSWYQQALGQGPQFIFQYYEEEERQRGNFPDRFSGHQFPNYSSELNVNALLLGDSALYLCASRRQDTEAFFGQGTRLTVV.

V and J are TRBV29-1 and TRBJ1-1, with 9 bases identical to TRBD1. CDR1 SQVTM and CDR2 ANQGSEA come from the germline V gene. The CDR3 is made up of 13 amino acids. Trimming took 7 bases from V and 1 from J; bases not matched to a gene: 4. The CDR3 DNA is TGCAGCGGGGGGACAGGGACGAACACTGAAGCTTTCTTT. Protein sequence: CSGGTGTNTEAFF.

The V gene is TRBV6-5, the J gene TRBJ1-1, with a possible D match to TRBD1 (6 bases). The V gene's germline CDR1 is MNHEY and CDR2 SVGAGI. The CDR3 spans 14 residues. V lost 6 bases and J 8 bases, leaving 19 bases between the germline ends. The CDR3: CASRKGGGTLEAFF. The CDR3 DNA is TGTGCCAGCAGGAAGGGGGGGGGAACACTGGAAGCTTTCTTT.

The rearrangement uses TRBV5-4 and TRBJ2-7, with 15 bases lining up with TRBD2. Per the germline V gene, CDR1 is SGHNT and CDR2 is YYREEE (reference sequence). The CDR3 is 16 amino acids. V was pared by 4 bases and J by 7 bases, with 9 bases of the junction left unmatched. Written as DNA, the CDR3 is TGTGCCAGCAGCGGAGGGACTAGCGGGAGGTCGGGGGAGCAGTACTTC. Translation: CASSGGTSGRSGEQYF.